Below are 25 T cell receptor beta chains sequenced from a single sample in a study of T cell responses to AZD1222 COVID-19 vaccine. Libraries were prepared by immunoSEQ multiplex PCR; TCRdb keeps only in-frame clonotypes and omits some of them. Among under 150,000 clones listed, 85% to 90% were seen once. Source: peripheral blood, taken on day 0 of AZD1222 vaccination. These receptor sequences come from an adult in good health.

The chain is built from TRBV6-5 and TRBJ2-5, with 7 bases lining up with TRBD1. With V trimmed by 8 bases and J by 4 bases, 10 bases remained unmatched. Germline CDR1 and CDR2: MNHEY and SVGAGI. This CDR3 comprises 14 residues. CDR3 loop: CASGTGAVGETQYF. CDR3 nucleotide sequence: TGTGCCAGCGGCACAGGGGCGGTAGGAGAGACCCAGTACTTC.

The chain links TRBV30 to TRBJ2-7; TRBD2 aligns across 7 bases. Germline loops: CDR1 GTSNPN, CDR2 SVGIG (reference sequence). CDR3 length: 15 residues. The V gene end was trimmed by 3 bases and the J gene end by 5 bases; junction bases not matched to a gene: 13. In nucleotides, the CDR3 is TGTGCCTGGAGCCATGGGGGAGGGAGGGAGGACGAGCAGTACTTC. Its protein product is CAWSHGGGREDEQYF.

V usage is TRBV7-3 and J usage is TRBJ1-1; D is unresolved. The CDR3 totals 13 residues. Germline values: CDR1 SGHTA, CDR2 FQGTGA. The germline V and J ends were trimmed by 5 bases and 0 bases, with 7 bases remaining between them. CDR3 sequence: CASSPTLNTEAFF. The CDR3 DNA is TGTGCCAGCAGCCCCACATTGAACACTGAAGCTTTCTTT.

This chain links TRBV3-1 (or the pseudogene TRBV3-2) with TRBJ1-2; possibly TRBD1 for D (6 bases). Trimming took off 0 bases at V and 8 bases at J, with 7 bases between the two ends. The V gene's germline CDR1 is LGHDT and CDR2 YNNKEL (reference sequence). The CDR3 extends over 12 amino acids. CDR3 bases: TGTGCCAGCAGCCAAGAAGGGGGGGGCTACACCTTC. Amino acids: CASSQEGGGYTF.

The chain recombines TRBV18 with TRBJ2-5; possible D gene TRBD2, 5 bases. The CDR3 contains 16 residues. Germline loops: CDR1 KGHSH, CDR2 LQKENI. Trimming cost V 3 bases and J 5 bases, with 19 bases left between them. The CDR3 nucleotides are TGTGCCAGCTCACCCGCTATGGCGGGCGGACGGGAGACCCAGTACTTC. This translates into CASSPAMAGGRETQYF. The full variable domain, completed using reference TRBV18 and TRBJ2-5, is NAGVMQNPRHLVRRRGQEARLRCSPMKGHSHVYWYRQLPEEGLKFMVYLQKENIIDESGMPKERFSAEFPKEGPSILRIQQVVRGDSAAYFCASSPAMAGGRETQYFGPGTRLLVL.

This sequence joins TRBV7-2 and TRBJ1-1; no clear D. The V end lost 2 bases, the J end lost 0 bases, and 7 bases lay between the germline ends. The germline gives CDR1 SGHTA, CDR2 FQGNSA. This CDR3 spans 14 amino acids. The CDR3 bases are TGTGCCAGCAGCTTACGGGGATTGAACACTGAAGCTTTCTTT. This gives the protein CASSLRGLNTEAFF.

The CDR3 region is CASSLATYEQYF. DNA for the CDR3: TGTGCCAGCAGCTTGGCCACCTACGAGCAGTACTTC. The V gene is TRBV7-2, the J gene TRBJ2-7; D remains unclear. The germline gives CDR1 SGHTA, CDR2 FQGNSA. This CDR3 has 12 residues. The V and J ends lost 3 bases and 2 bases respectively, with 5 bases between them.

V is TRBV29-1 and J is TRBJ1-2; the D gene is possibly TRBD1 (5 bases). This CDR3 contains 12 residues. V shed 8 bases and J shed 2 bases, with 12 bases lying between them. The germline gives CDR1 SQVTM, CDR2 ANQGSEA. The CDR3 reads CSTIRDNYGYTF. The CDR3 DNA is TGCAGCACTATCCGGGACAACTATGGCTACACCTTC.

This clone was counted a few times. The chain has TRBV19 and TRBJ1-1; TRBD1 might be the D (6 bases). The germline CDR1 and CDR2 sequences are LNHDA and SQIVND (reference sequence). V lost 1 base and J lost 5, with 11 bases in between. There are 14 residues in the CDR3. The CDR3 protein is CASSIGGGRTEAFF. Written as DNA, the CDR3 is TGTGCCAGTAGTATAGGAGGGGGTCGGACTGAAGCTTTCTTT.

This rearrangement joins TRBV4-3 to TRBJ2-5; 7 bases line up with TRBD2. The germline V gene has CDR1 LGHNA and CDR2 YSLEER. The length of the CDR3 is 16 residues. The trim removed 0 bases at V and 3 bases at J, leaving 7 bases unmatched. CDR3 nucleotide sequence: TGCGCCAGCAGCCAAGACATGGGACTAAGGGAAGAGACCCAGTACTTC. Translating it yields CASSQDMGLREETQYF.

J is TRBJ1-1 and V is TRBV5-1, with D possibly matching TRBD1 (6 bases). The CDR3 spans 16 residues. The germline V gene encodes CDR1 SGHRS and CDR2 YFSETQ. V lost 0 bases, J lost 1 base, and 13 bases lay in between. This chain's CDR3 is CASSLERGAANTEAFF. CDR3 coding DNA: TGCGCCAGCAGCTTGGAAAGGGGGGCGGCGAACACTGAAGCTTTCTTT.

This rearrangement joins TRBV4-2 to TRBJ1-5; D unresolved. Trimming left V 4 bases short and J 2 bases short, with 15 bases between. The germline gives CDR1 LGHNA, CDR2 YNFKEQ. The CDR3 sequence is 16 residues long. The CDR3 spells CASSRSHQPGNQPQHF. CDR3 nucleotide sequence: TGTGCCAGCAGCCGGTCCCACCAGCCGGGCAATCAGCCCCAGCATTTT.

The chain joins TRBV7-9 to TRBJ2-3; TRBD2 is a possible D gene (6 bases). Between the trimmed V and J ends, which lost 1 base and 4 bases, there was a span of 12 bases. The CDR3 runs 15 residues. Per germline, CDR1 SEHNR and CDR2 FQNEAQ (reference sequence). For the CDR3, the DNA is TGTGCCAGCAGCTTAGTGTCGGGAGCGGCAGATACGCAGTATTTT. Translation: CASSLVSGAADTQYF.

The chain is built from TRBV2 and TRBJ1-1; D gene ambiguous. This CDR3 is built from 13 residues. From germline, CDR1 is SNHLY and CDR2 FYNNEI. V lost 6 bases, J lost 1 base, and 9 bases lay in between. This CDR3 reads CASSSDWNTEAFF. DNA for the CDR3: TGTGCCAGCAGCTCCGATTGGAACACTGAAGCTTTCTTT.

V and J are TRBV29-1 and TRBJ2-6; D could derive from TRBD1 or TRBD2 (5 bases each). Trimming stripped 4 bases from V and 0 bases from J, with 10 bases between. The CDR3 is made up of 15 amino acids. Germline V gene lookup returns CDR1 SQVTM and CDR2 ANQGSEA. The CDR3 sequence: CSVVQGTSGANVLTF. CDR3 nucleotide sequence: TGCAGCGTTGTACAAGGGACCTCTGGGGCCAACGTCCTGACTTTC.

This clone appeared a single time. The V gene is TRBV6-5, the J gene TRBJ1-1; TRBD1 aligns across 9 bases. The CDR3 loop spans 16 amino acids. Trimming cost V 0 bases and J 8 bases; bases outside gene matches: 10. Germline CDR1 is MNHEY and CDR2 is SVGAGI. CDR3 bases: TGTGCCAGCAGTTACTCGGCGGGACAGGGTCGGGGGGAAGCTTTCTTT. Residues: CASSYSAGQGRGEAFF.

The chain combines TRBV4-3 with TRBJ1-1; no clear D. The CDR3 length is 14 residues. Looked up from germline, CDR1 is LGHNA and CDR2 is YSLEER. The V end lost 4 bases, the J end lost 0 bases, and 9 bases lay between the germline ends. The CDR3 DNA follows: TGCGCCAGCAGCCCCAACGGGATGAACACTGAAGCTTTCTTT. The encoded protein is CASSPNGMNTEAFF.

The J gene is TRBJ1-4, the V gene TRBV18, with 11 bases fitting TRBD1. The CDR3 runs to 15 residues. Germline CDR1 is KGHSH and CDR2 is LQKENI. With V trimmed by 6 bases and J by 2 bases, 2 bases remained unmatched. This CDR3 reads CASSGQGGTNEKLFF. Here the CDR3 DNA reads TGTGCCAGCTCGGGACAGGGGGGCACTAATGAAAAACTGTTTTTT.

The rearrangement links TRBV5-1 to TRBJ2-3; TRBD2 matches 7 bases. The V and J ends lost 2 bases and 1 base, in that order; junction bases with no gene match: 7. The CDR3 contains 16 residues. Looked up from germline, CDR1 is SGHRS and CDR2 is YFSETQ. CDR3 amino acids: CASSFQGRVGTDTQYF. The CDR3, as DNA: TGCGCCAGCAGCTTTCAAGGGAGGGTTGGCACAGATACGCAGTATTTT. The entire variable domain, with the rest obtained from reference TRBV5-1 and TRBJ2-3, is as follows: KAGVTQTPRYLIKTRGQQVTLSCSPISGHRSVSWYQQTPGQGLQFLFEYFSETQRNKGNFPGRFSGRQFSNSRSEMNVSTLELGDSALYLCASSFQGRVGTDTQYFGPGTRLTVL.

The chain joins TRBV7-2 to TRBJ2-3; the match to TRBD2 covers 10 bases. The CDR3 runs to 18 residues. The V segment lost 1 base and the J segment 3 bases; nucleotides outside the gene matches: 10. Germline CDR1 reads SGHTA; CDR2 reads FQGNSA. CDR3 sequence reads: CASSLESFSGGRTDTQYF. Written as DNA, the CDR3 is TGTGCCAGCAGCTTAGAGTCTTTTAGCGGGGGGAGGACAGATACGCAGTATTTT.

The chain links TRBV9 to TRBJ2-5; 7 positions match TRBD1. From germline, CDR1 is SGDLS and CDR2 YYNGEE. The CDR3 has 15 residues. V gave up 0 bases and J gave up 2 bases; unmatched junction bases: 4. The CDR3 sequence: CASSVGTGHQETQYF. For the CDR3, the DNA is TGTGCCAGCAGCGTAGGGACAGGACATCAAGAGACCCAGTACTTC.

The chain is built from TRBV3-1 (or the pseudogene TRBV3-2) and TRBJ2-5; 8 nucleotides line up with TRBD1. CDR1 LGHDT and CDR2 YNNKEL come from the germline V gene (reference sequence). CDR3 size: 17 residues. Germline trimming cut 3 bases from V and 2 bases from J; bases unmatched to any gene: 11. The CDR3 is CASSHGPHRDRQETQYF. The DNA of the CDR3 is TGTGCCAGCAGCCACGGTCCCCACCGGGACAGGCAAGAGACCCAGTACTTC.

This rearrangement joins TRBV5-1 to TRBJ1-6; D gene ambiguous. Germline loops: CDR1 SGHRS, CDR2 YFSETQ. Trimming took 0 bases from V and 0 from J, leaving 7 bases between them. The CDR3 loop spans 16 amino acids. CDR3 region: CASSLDSSSYNSPLHF. Written as DNA, the CDR3 is TGCGCCAGCAGCTTGGATAGTAGCTCCTATAATTCACCCCTCCACTTT.

This rearrangement joins TRBV6-6 to TRBJ2-7, with TRBD2 as a possible D gene (6 bases). The CDR3 covers 14 residues. The ends were cut back, 3 bases at V and 5 bases at J, with 14 bases in the middle. The germline V gene encodes CDR1 MNHNY and CDR2 SVGAGI (reference sequence). The CDR3 loop reads CASSYAGSRNEQYF. The CDR3 coding sequence is TGTGCCAGCAGTTATGCCGGGAGTCGTAACGAGCAGTACTTC.

This clone was seen more than once but under ten times. The genes are TRBV11-3 and TRBJ1-6, with TRBD1 matching 7 bases. Unmatched junction bases numbered 1, after V lost 3 bases and J lost 8 bases. Germline V gene sequence: CDR1 SGHNT, CDR2 YENEEA. The CDR3 is 13 amino acids. The CDR3 is CASSLGQHSPLHF. CDR3 sequence (DNA): TGTGCCAGCAGCTTGGGACAGCATTCACCCCTCCACTTT.